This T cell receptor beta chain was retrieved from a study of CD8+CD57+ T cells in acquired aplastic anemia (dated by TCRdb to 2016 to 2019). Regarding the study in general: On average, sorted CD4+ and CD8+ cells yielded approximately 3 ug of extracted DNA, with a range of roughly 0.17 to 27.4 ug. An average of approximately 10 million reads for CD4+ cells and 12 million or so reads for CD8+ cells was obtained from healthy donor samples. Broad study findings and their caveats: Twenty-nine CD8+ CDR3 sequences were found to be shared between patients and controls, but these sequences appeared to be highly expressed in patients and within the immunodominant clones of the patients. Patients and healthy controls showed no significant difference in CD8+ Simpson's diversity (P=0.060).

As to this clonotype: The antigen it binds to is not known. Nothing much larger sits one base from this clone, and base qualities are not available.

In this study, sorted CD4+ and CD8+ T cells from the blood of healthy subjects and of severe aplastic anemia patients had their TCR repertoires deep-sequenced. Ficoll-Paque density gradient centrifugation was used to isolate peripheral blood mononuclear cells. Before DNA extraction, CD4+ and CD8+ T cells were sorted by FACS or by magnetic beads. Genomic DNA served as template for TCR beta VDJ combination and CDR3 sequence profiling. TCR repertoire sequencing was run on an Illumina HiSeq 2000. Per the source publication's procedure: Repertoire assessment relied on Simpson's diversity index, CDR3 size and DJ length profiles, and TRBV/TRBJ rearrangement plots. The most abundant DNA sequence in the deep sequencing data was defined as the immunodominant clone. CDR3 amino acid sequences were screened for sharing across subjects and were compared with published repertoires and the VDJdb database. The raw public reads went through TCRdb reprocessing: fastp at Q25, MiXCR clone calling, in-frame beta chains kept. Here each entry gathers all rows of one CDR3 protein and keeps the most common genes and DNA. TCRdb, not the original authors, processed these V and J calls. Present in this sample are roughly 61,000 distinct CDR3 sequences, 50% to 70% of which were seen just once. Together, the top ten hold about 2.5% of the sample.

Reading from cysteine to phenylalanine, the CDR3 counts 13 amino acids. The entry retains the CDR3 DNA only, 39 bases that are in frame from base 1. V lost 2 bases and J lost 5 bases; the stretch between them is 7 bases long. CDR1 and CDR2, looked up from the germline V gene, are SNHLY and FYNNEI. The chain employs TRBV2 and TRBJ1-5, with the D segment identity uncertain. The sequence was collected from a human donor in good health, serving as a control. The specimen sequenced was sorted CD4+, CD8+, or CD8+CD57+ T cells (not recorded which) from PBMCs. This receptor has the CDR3 CASSEPGHQPQHF. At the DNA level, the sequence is TGTGCCAGCAGTGAACCGGGCCATCAGCCCCAGCATTTT.